The 28 T cell receptor beta chains below all came from one sample that was sequenced in a study of response to subunit inactivated influenza vaccine. One entry per CDR3 protein, called by TCRdb with MiXCR from the RT-PCR reads. The sample shows 450,000 to 550,000 distinct CDR3 sequences, about 25% of them seen only once. Sequencing used CD4+ T cells sorted from PBMCs, obtained 5 to 6 days after vaccination. Every receptor here comes from a man aged 50 or older who received an inactivated influenza vaccine.

The chain's CDR3 is CASSSPWTSYEQYF. The CDR3 DNA reads as TGTGCCAGCAGTTCCCCTTGGACTAGTTACGAGCAGTACTTC. The V call is TRBV12-3 or TRBV12-4, the J call TRBJ2-7, with 7 bases aligning to TRBD2. The CDR3 loop spans 14 amino acids. V shed 4 bases and J 4 bases; nucleotides not matched to a gene: 7.

In this sample, this clonotype turned up a few times. The V gene is TRBV2, the J gene TRBJ2-7; TRBD1 agrees at 7 bases. J was trimmed by 6 bases and V by 7 bases; bases with no gene match: 15. CDR1 and CDR2 (germline): SNHLY, FYNNEI. CDR3 length equals 15 residues. The CDR3 is CASTNFRDSIGEQYF. In nucleotides, the CDR3 is TGTGCCAGCACTAACTTCCGGGACAGTATTGGCGAGCAGTACTTC.

This chain joins TRBV6-1 and TRBJ2-2, with no clear D. With 6 bases removed from V and 5 bases from J, the gap between germline ends came to 13 bases. Germline CDR1 MNHNS, CDR2 SASEGT. The length of the CDR3 is 14 residues. The CDR3 bases are TGTGCCAGCAGCCTACCTACACGGACCGGGGAGCTGTTTTTT. Amino acids: CASSLPTRTGELFF.

In its sample, this clonotype was seen a few times. The chain recombines TRBV10-3 with TRBJ1-1; D gene uncertain. The CDR3 has 14 residues. Germline lookup yields CDR1 ENHRY and CDR2 SYGVKD. V was shortened by 0 bases and J by 1 base, with 6 bases between the two germline ends. CDR3: CAISESNANTEAFF. The CDR3 DNA follows: TGTGCCATCAGTGAGTCGAACGCGAACACTGAAGCTTTCTTT.

The V and J genes are TRBV7-2 and TRBJ2-3; D gene unclear. From germline, CDR1 is SGHTA and CDR2 FQGNSA. Trimming stripped 2 bases from V and 1 base from J, with 7 bases between. The CDR3 consists of 14 residues. CDR3 in DNA: TGTGCCAGCAGCTTATACTCTCGCACAGATACGCAGTATTTT. It yields the protein CASSLYSRTDTQYF.

This chain joins TRBV5-1 and TRBJ2-4; 7 positions agree with TRBD1. Germline-derived CDR1 and CDR2 are SGHRS and YFSETQ. The CDR3 runs to 16 residues. After removal of 0 bases from V and 0 bases from J, the junction contained 3 bases not matched to a gene. The CDR3 spells CASSLEGAAAKNIQYF. DNA for the CDR3: TGCGCCAGCAGCTTGGAGGGGGCGGCAGCCAAAAACATTCAGTACTTC.

This clonotype showed up just a few times. This chain joins TRBV6-5 and TRBJ2-7, with D possibly TRBD2 on 6 matching bases. The CDR3 length is 15 residues. The V end lost 5 bases, the J end lost 2 bases, and 16 bases lay between the germline ends. Germline V lookup: CDR1 MNHEY, CDR2 SVGAGI. The CDR3 sequence is CASSRRGGPPYEQYF. The CDR3 DNA is TGTGCCAGCAGTAGGAGGGGTGGGCCCCCCTACGAGCAGTACTTC.

This clonotype showed up just a few times. This chain joins TRBV11-3 and TRBJ2-1, with 10 bases matching TRBD2. This CDR3 has 16 residues. V lost 0 bases and J lost 4; bases outside the gene matches: 3. Per the germline V gene, CDR1 is SGHNT and CDR2 is YENEEA. The CDR3 DNA is TGTGCCAGCAGCTTAGAGTTGACTAGCGGGTACAATGAGCAGTTCTTC. Protein product: CASSLELTSGYNEQFF.

This chain links TRBV15 with TRBJ2-2; TRBD2 agrees at 10 bases. CDR1 and CDR2 (germline): LNHNV, YYDKDF (reference sequence). V dropped 6 bases and J dropped 3; count of bases not matched to a gene: 10. The length of the CDR3 is 17 residues. The DNA for the CDR3 is TGTGCCACCAGGGTCCTAGCGGGAGTTAAAGACACCGGGGAGCTGTTTTTT. Its protein product is CATRVLAGVKDTGELFF.

The rearrangement links TRBV5-1 to TRBJ2-5; 9 nucleotides line up with TRBD1. V lost 2 bases, J lost 5 bases, and 7 bases stayed unmatched. Germline V gives CDR1 SGHRS, CDR2 YFSETQ. This CDR3 has 15 residues. The DNA for the CDR3 is TGCGCCAGCAGCTTTCGACAGGGGGTCTATGAGACCCAGTACTTC. Its protein is CASSFRQGVYETQYF.

V usage is TRBV12-3 or TRBV12-4 and J usage is TRBJ2-2; D is uncertain. This CDR3 contains 15 residues. Trimming pared 3 bases from V and 5 bases from J, leaving 13 bases between. CDR3 in DNA: TGTGCCAGCAGTTTTGGAAAGGGATGGACCGGGGAGCTGTTTTTT. This gives the protein CASSFGKGWTGELFF.

The chain couples TRBV3-1 to TRBJ2-5, with D uncertain. The CDR3 runs 11 residues. With 8 bases removed from V and 4 bases from J, the gap between germline ends came to 8 bases. In germline, CDR1 is LGHDT, CDR2 YNNKEL (reference sequence). The CDR3 loop is CASPRRETQYF. DNA of the CDR3: TGTGCCAGCCCGCGGCGAGAGACCCAGTACTTC.

V and J are TRBV4-2 and TRBJ2-3; 8 bases agree with TRBD1. The CDR3 is 14 amino acids. Germline assignment: CDR1 LGHNA and CDR2 YNFKEQ. The V and J ends lost 4 bases and 2 bases, in that order; junction bases with no gene match: 2. The DNA for the CDR3 is TGTGCCAGCAGCCCGGACAGGGCCACAGATACGCAGTATTTT. Amino acids: CASSPDRATDTQYF.

This clonotype was seen more than once but under ten times. The V call is TRBV6-1, the J call TRBJ2-4; D might be TRBD1 (5 bases). CDR1 and CDR2 from the germline V gene are MNHNS and SASEGT. The CDR3 consists of 16 residues. V dropped 6 bases and J dropped 0 bases, with 15 bases sitting between them. The chain's CDR3 is CASRETALIAKNIQYF. The CDR3 DNA reads as TGTGCCAGCAGAGAGACAGCCCTAATAGCCAAAAACATTCAGTACTTC.

The chain combines TRBV20-1 with TRBJ2-1; TRBD2 aligns across 10 bases. V shed 8 bases and J 8 bases; nucleotides not matched to a gene: 9. The CDR3 is made up of 13 amino acids. Germline CDR1 DFQATT, CDR2 SNEGSKA (reference sequence). The CDR3 protein is CSFSLAGVYEQFF. In DNA, the CDR3 is TGCAGTTTTAGCCTAGCGGGAGTCTATGAGCAGTTCTTC.

The gene calls are TRBV7-9 and TRBJ2-3; D gene ambiguous. Deletions cut 2 bases from V and 1 base from J, with 7 bases between. In germline, CDR1 is SEHNR, CDR2 FQNEAQ (reference sequence). The CDR3 consists of 14 residues. Here the CDR3 reads CASSLQYGTDTQYF. CDR3 bases: TGTGCCAGCAGCTTACAATATGGCACAGATACGCAGTATTTT.

This clonotype was seen more than once but under ten times. The V and J genes are TRBV12-3 or TRBV12-4 and TRBJ2-7; 11 positions match TRBD2. Trimming cost V 5 bases and J 4 bases; bases outside gene matches: 7. The CDR3 length is 15 residues. The CDR3 DNA reads TGTGCCAGCAGTATCGCGACTAGCGGGGATTACGAGCAGTACTTC. Encoded protein: CASSIATSGDYEQYF.

This clonotype has just a few counts. This chain connects TRBV10-3 to TRBJ2-5; the D is unclear. V was trimmed by 2 bases and J by 1 base, leaving 8 bases between them. Germline V gene data show CDR1 as ENHRY and CDR2 as SYGVKD. The CDR3 has 14 residues. The CDR3 protein is CAISEGRTQETQYF. The CDR3 DNA is TGTGCCATCAGTGAGGGGCGGACCCAAGAGACCCAGTACTTC.

This clonotype was seen at least ten times. The chain is built from TRBV11-2 and TRBJ2-5, with no clear D. CDR1 and CDR2 (germline): SGHAT, FQNNGV. The CDR3 contains 12 residues. Trimming pared 1 base from V and 4 bases from J, leaving 4 bases between. Here the CDR3 DNA reads TGTGCCAGCAGCTTAGTGCCAGAGACCCAGTACTTC. It yields the protein CASSLVPETQYF.

This clonotype was counted only a few times. The rearrangement links TRBV29-1 to TRBJ2-3, with D possibly TRBD2 on 6 matching bases. Trimming pared 1 base from V and 6 bases from J, leaving 11 bases between. Germline-derived CDR1 and CDR2 are SQVTM and ANQGSEA. The length of the CDR3 is 13 residues. CDR3 loop: CSVEGLVTDTQYF. The CDR3 DNA follows: TGCAGCGTTGAAGGACTAGTCACGGATACGCAGTATTTT.

This clonotype was recorded a few times. This chain connects TRBV28 to TRBJ2-7, with D possibly called TRBD1 or TRBD2 (6 bases each). The CDR3 length is 16 residues. Germline CDR1 MDHEN, CDR2 SYDVKM. The V and J ends lost 4 bases and 6 bases respectively, with 22 bases between them. The CDR3 DNA follows: TGTGCCAGCAGTTCGATGTCGTTTTGGGGGGCTGGCGAGCAGTACTTC. Protein: CASSSMSFWGAGEQYF.

The rearrangement joins TRBV27 to TRBJ1-2; maybe TRBD1 (6 bases). The germline CDR1 and CDR2 sequences are MNHEY and SMNVEV (reference sequence). The CDR3 runs to 20 residues. With 3 bases removed from V and 4 bases from J, the gap between germline ends came to 30 bases. The CDR3 DNA reads TGTGCCAGCAGTTTTAGAATGGGACACCTAGAACCATCTCTAGGCTATGGCTACACCTTC. Its translation is CASSFRMGHLEPSLGYGYTF.

A few counts support this clonotype. This chain links TRBV5-1 with TRBJ1-5, with TRBD1 identical over 7 bases. This CDR3 is built from 17 residues. Looked up from germline, CDR1 is SGHRS and CDR2 is YFSETQ. The V gene end was trimmed by 0 bases and the J gene end by 0 bases; junction bases not matched to a gene: 6. DNA for the CDR3: TGCGCCAGCAGCTTGGAGGGACAGAAGTATAGCAATCAGCCCCAGCATTTT. Translated: CASSLEGQKYSNQPQHF.

The V gene is TRBV12-3 or TRBV12-4, the J gene TRBJ2-1; TRBD1 matches 8 bases. The CDR3 has 14 amino acids. The V segment lost 5 bases and the J segment 6 bases; nucleotides outside the gene matches: 6. CDR3 sequence (DNA): TGTGCCAGCAGTCCACATGGACAGGGCAATGAGCAGTTCTTC. This gives the protein CASSPHGQGNEQFF.

V usage is TRBV15 and J usage is TRBJ2-3; no reliable D call. The germline CDR1 and CDR2 sequences are LNHNV and YYDKDF (reference sequence). The CDR3 is 13 amino acids. V shed 1 base and J shed 4 bases, with 6 bases lying between them. Here the CDR3 reads CATSRAGSDTQYF. CDR3 nucleotides: TGTGCCACCAGCAGAGCAGGTTCAGATACGCAGTATTTT.

This clonotype was observed once. The chain carries TRBV28 and TRBJ2-7; D gene uncertain. Trimming took off 6 bases at V and 5 bases at J, with 8 bases between the two ends. Germline V gene sequence: CDR1 MDHEN, CDR2 SYDVKM. CDR3 size: 11 residues. The CDR3 nucleotides read TGTGCCAGCAGCATTTACAACGAGCAGTACTTC. Translating it yields CASSIYNEQYF.

A few counts support this clonotype. The V and J genes are TRBV6-1 and TRBJ2-5; 11 positions match TRBD2. V gave up 4 bases and J gave up 5 bases; unmatched junction bases: 15. CDR3 length equals 18 residues. CDR1 and CDR2 (germline): MNHNS, SASEGT. CDR3 DNA: TGTGCCAGCAGTGGGGGACTAGCGGCTCTGTACCTGAGGGAGACCCAGTACTTC. Residues: CASSGGLAALYLRETQYF.

J is TRBJ1-2 and V is TRBV6-5, with TRBD1 identical over 9 bases. Germline V lookup: CDR1 MNHEY, CDR2 SVGAGI. J gave up 9 bases and V 0 bases, and 11 bases lay outside the gene matches. This CDR3 region has 16 residues. The CDR3 DNA is TGTGCCAGCAGTTACTCGATAGACGGGACAGGGAGGCGCTACACCTTC. Protein sequence: CASSYSIDGTGRRYTF.